The 30 T cell receptor beta chains below come from one sample, sequenced in a study of cytomegalovirus exposure and HLA in healthy donors (dated by TCRdb to about 2017). To prepare the library, the immunoSEQ multiplex PCR assay was applied. For the multiplex PCR, a mixture combining 60 forward primers for TCR Vbeta segments and 13 reverse primers for TCR Jbeta segments was used. TCRdb re-hosts the immuneACCESS table, in-frame sequences only. Its copies lack some clones; in the studies checked, an unresolved V gene accounts for under half of them, and the cause for the rest is not known. The sample data list some 160,000 clones, and around 88% of these were observed just once. Roughly 1.8% of the sample lies in the top ten. The material sequenced was PBMCs. The receptors were sampled from a young woman in good health and CMV-seronegative.

The chain recombines TRBV11-2 with TRBJ2-3, with a tentative D call TRBD2 (6 bases). From germline, CDR1 is SGHAT and CDR2 FQNNGV. V lost 8 bases and J lost 3, with 15 bases in between. The CDR3 has 14 residues. This CDR3 is CASQLPRGTDTQYF. CDR3 nucleotide sequence: TGTGCCAGCCAACTCCCCCGGGGGACAGATACGCAGTATTTT. The complete variable domain, with remaining parts taken from reference TRBV11-2 and TRBJ2-3, reads EAGVAQSPRYKIIEKRQSVAFWCNPISGHATLYWYQQILGQGPKLLIQFQNNGVVDDSQLPKDRFSAERLKGVDSTLKIQPAKLEDSAVYLCASQLPRGTDTQYFGPGTRLTVL.

About this clone itself: Germline and junction disagree at one end, which may indicate a read error. V is TRBV27 and J is TRBJ1-5, with D possibly TRBD1 on 6 matching bases. Germline CDR1 and CDR2: MNHEY and SMNVEV (reference sequence). The CDR3 consists of 15 residues. Here the CDR3 reads CASGFTGLSNQPQHF. In DNA, the CDR3 is TGTGCCAGCGGTTTCACAGGGTTGAGCAATCAGCCCCAGCATTTT.

The gene calls are TRBV13 and TRBJ2-2, with D perhaps TRBD1 (5 bases). The length of the CDR3 is 15 residues. Germline CDR1 reads PRHDT; CDR2 reads FYEKMQ (reference sequence). V lost 5 bases and J lost 5, with 15 bases in between. CDR3 in DNA: TGTGCCAGCAGCCCACGACAGCGATCAACCGGGGAGCTGTTTTTT. It translates to CASSPRQRSTGELFF.

In DNA form, the CDR3 reads TGTGCCAGCAGCCTCAGGACAGGATTTAACTATGGCTACACCTTC. It encodes CASSLRTGFNYGYTF. This sequence joins TRBV6-5 and TRBJ1-2; 7 nucleotides match TRBD1. Per the germline V gene, CDR1 is MNHEY and CDR2 is SVGAGI. V shed 6 bases and J 1 base; nucleotides not matched to a gene: 8. This CDR3 contains 15 residues.

The rearrangement joins TRBV19 to TRBJ2-1; 9 bases align to TRBD1. V was pared by 7 bases and J by 3 bases, with 7 bases of the junction left unmatched. CDR3 size: 15 residues. Germline CDR1 is LNHDA and CDR2 is SQIVND (reference sequence). In nucleotides, the CDR3 is TGTGCCAGTAAACCAACAGGGGGCTTCTACAATGAGCAGTTCTTC. Amino acids: CASKPTGGFYNEQFF.

V usage is TRBV29-1 and J usage is TRBJ1-1; 7 bases line up with TRBD1. Per the germline V gene, CDR1 is SQVTM and CDR2 is ANQGSEA. The V and J ends lost 7 bases and 5 bases, in that order; junction bases with no gene match: 10. The length of the CDR3 is 13 residues. In DNA form, the CDR3 reads TGCAGCGCGGTGGAGGGGGCTGGGACTGAAGCTTTCTTT. Amino acids: CSAVEGAGTEAFF.

The chain joins TRBV28 to TRBJ2-1; D might be TRBD2 (6 bases). Germline V lookup: CDR1 MDHEN, CDR2 SYDVKM. Deletions cut 6 bases from V and 3 bases from J, with 9 bases between. CDR3 size: 13 residues. Written as DNA, the CDR3 is TGTGCCAGCAGACGACTAGGCTACAATGAGCAGTTCTTC. Translating gives CASRRLGYNEQFF.

The rearrangement uses TRBV9 and TRBJ2-1; D is possibly TRBD2 (5 bases). The ends were cut back, 0 bases at V and 7 bases at J, with 17 bases in the middle. Germline V CDR1 and CDR2: SGDLS, YYNGEE. The CDR3 runs 16 residues. This CDR3 is CASSVGARGDENEQFF. CDR3 coding DNA: TGTGCCAGCAGCGTAGGAGCTCGGGGTGATGAAAATGAGCAGTTCTTC.

The genes are TRBV19 and TRBJ1-5, with D possibly TRBD1 on 6 matching bases. The length of the CDR3 is 17 residues. Germline V gene data show CDR1 as LNHDA and CDR2 as SQIVND (reference sequence). V lost 5 bases, J lost 2 bases, and 19 bases lay in between. The CDR3 bases are TGTGCCAGTAGTGTGATGGGGGCCCAAAGCGGCAATCAGCCCCAGCATTTT. Translating it yields CASSVMGAQSGNQPQHF.

This clone was observed once. J is TRBJ2-7 and V is TRBV28; 8 bases agree with TRBD2. The CDR3 extends over 13 amino acids. Germline CDR1 and CDR2: MDHEN and SYDVKM. V lost 2 bases, J lost 7 bases, and 4 bases stayed unmatched. CDR3 DNA sequence: TGTGCCAGCAGTTTAGGCGGGAGGAGGGAGCAGTACTTC. Translating it yields CASSLGGRREQYF.

V gene TRBV15 combines with J gene TRBJ2-4; the match to TRBD1 covers 7 bases. The germline V gene encodes CDR1 LNHNV and CDR2 YYDKDF (reference sequence). Trimming took 2 bases from V and 3 from J; bases not matched to a gene: 4. The CDR3 spans 15 residues. In DNA, the CDR3 is TGTGCCACCAGCAGATTAGGGACAGACAAAAACATTCAGTACTTC. It codes for CATSRLGTDKNIQYF.

The V and J genes are TRBV30 and TRBJ2-2; 7 bases align to TRBD1. Germline V CDR1 and CDR2: GTSNPN, SVGIG (reference sequence). The CDR3 spans 13 residues. V lost 7 bases, J lost 5 bases, and 7 bases stayed unmatched. The CDR3 protein is CASKTGWTGELFF. CDR3 DNA sequence: TGTGCCTCTAAGACAGGGTGGACCGGGGAGCTGTTTTTT.

V usage is TRBV6-1 and J usage is TRBJ2-3; TRBD2 matches at 7 bases. This CDR3 is built from 12 residues. Germline V gives CDR1 MNHNS, CDR2 SASEGT. J lost 4 bases, V lost 8 bases, and 3 bases had no gene match. DNA for the CDR3: TGTGCCAGCGGACTAGAAGCAGATACGCAGTATTTT. The encoded protein is CASGLEADTQYF.

The genes are TRBV15 and TRBJ2-5, with D perhaps TRBD2 (7 bases). The CDR3 is 19 residues long. In germline, CDR1 is LNHNV, CDR2 YYDKDF (reference sequence). V dropped 3 bases and J dropped 3 bases, with 26 bases sitting between them. The CDR3 bases are TGTGCCACCAGCAGTTTAGGGGGGGCGCGTGAGGGCCACAAAGAGACCCAGTACTTC. Translation: CATSSLGGAREGHKETQYF.

The CDR3: CASSPTGGDYGYTF. CDR3 in DNA: TGCGCCAGCAGCCCCACAGGGGGAGACTATGGCTACACCTTC. The V gene is TRBV5-1, the J gene TRBJ1-2; TRBD1 agrees at 8 bases. After removal of 4 bases from V and 3 bases from J, the junction contained 5 bases not matched to a gene. The CDR3 totals 14 residues. Per the germline V gene, CDR1 is SGHRS and CDR2 is YFSETQ. The full variable domain, its missing parts supplied by reference TRBV5-1 and TRBJ1-2, is KAGVTQTPRYLIKTRGQQVTLSCSPISGHRSVSWYQQTPGQGLQFLFEYFSETQRNKGNFPGRFSGRQFSNSRSEMNVSTLELGDSALYLCASSPTGGDYGYTFGSGTRLTVV.

CDR3 region: CASSIAREWSNQPQHF. The CDR3 nucleotides are TGTGCCAGTAGTATCGCCAGGGAATGGAGCAATCAGCCCCAGCATTTT. The chain uses TRBV19 and TRBJ1-5, with D maybe TRBD1 (5 bases). Trimming pared 3 bases from V and 1 base from J, leaving 13 bases between. The CDR3 contains 16 residues. From germline, CDR1 is LNHDA and CDR2 SQIVND (reference sequence).

This rearrangement joins TRBV28 to TRBJ2-1, with a weak D call TRBD1 (5 bases). The CDR3 extends over 16 amino acids. V lost 3 bases and J 0 bases, leaving 12 bases between the germline ends. Germline CDR1 MDHEN, CDR2 SYDVKM. The CDR3, as DNA: TGTGCCAGCAGTTTCCTCTATAGGGGCTCCTACAATGAGCAGTTCTTC. As protein: CASSFLYRGSYNEQFF.

This clone came up once. For the CDR3, the DNA is TGTGCCAGCAGTACATACGGGATGGGAGAGACCCAGTACTTC. It specifies CASSTYGMGETQYF. The J gene is TRBJ2-5, the V gene TRBV28, with D possibly being TRBD2 (5 bases). Germline loops: CDR1 MDHEN, CDR2 SYDVKM. V was clipped by 5 bases and J by 4 bases, with 14 bases between them. The CDR3 is 14 residues long.

V and J are TRBV2 and TRBJ2-7, with TRBD1 identical over 7 bases. V lost 5 bases, J lost 4 bases, and 5 bases stayed unmatched. The V gene's germline CDR1 is SNHLY and CDR2 FYNNEI. This CDR3 is 13 amino acids long. CDR3 bases: TGTGCCAGCAGTACAGGGGCCGCGTACGAGCAGTACTTC. Translated: CASSTGAAYEQYF.

This clone was seen only once. The chain uses TRBV30 and TRBJ1-2; D is possibly TRBD1 (6 bases). The CDR3 runs to 12 residues. V lost 5 bases and J lost 7, with 14 bases in between. Germline loops: CDR1 GTSNPN, CDR2 SVGIG (reference sequence). The chain's CDR3 is CAWGGGPGGYTF. CDR3 nucleotides: TGTGCCTGGGGTGGGGGGCCGGGTGGCTACACCTTC.

The chain carries TRBV10-3 and TRBJ2-6; D perhaps matches TRBD1 (6 bases). The germline V and J ends were trimmed by 8 bases and 3 bases, with 11 bases remaining between them. CDR1 is ENHRY and CDR2 is SYGVKD in the germline V gene. The CDR3 is 14 amino acids. The CDR3 DNA reads TGTGCCATCCCCCGGGACATTGGGGCCAACGTCCTGACTTTC. Translation gives CAIPRDIGANVLTF.

CDR3 sequence reads: CASSLLAGGPHEQFF. As DNA, the CDR3 is TGCGCCAGCAGCTTGTTAGCGGGGGGGCCGCATGAGCAGTTCTTC. The chain carries TRBV5-1 and TRBJ2-1; 11 bases match TRBD2. The germline V gene encodes CDR1 SGHRS and CDR2 YFSETQ. The junction had 5 bases not matched to a gene; V was cut back by 1 base and J by 8 bases. The length of the CDR3 is 15 residues.

In its sample, this clone was seen a few times. The CDR3 DNA reads as TGTGCCAGCAGTTACTTTACAGGGGTGGCGGGTAACACCATATATTTT. Its translation: CASSYFTGVAGNTIYF. The chain carries TRBV6-6 and TRBJ1-3, with 7 bases that match TRBD1. The germline gives CDR1 MNHNY, CDR2 SVGAGI (reference sequence). This CDR3 has 16 amino acids. J gave up 7 bases and V 1 base, and 10 bases lay outside the gene matches.

This chain joins TRBV6-4 and TRBJ1-3; a possible D gene is TRBD1 (6 bases). Per the germline V gene, CDR1 is MRHNA and CDR2 is SNTAGT. Trimming cost V 4 bases and J 9 bases, with 13 bases left between them. This CDR3 has 13 amino acids. Here the CDR3 DNA reads TGTGCCAGCAGTGCCCAGATAGGGGGCACCATATATTTT. Its translation is CASSAQIGGTIYF.

This chain connects TRBV19 to TRBJ2-7; no clear D. The CDR3 extends over 13 amino acids. Germline V gene lookup returns CDR1 LNHDA and CDR2 SQIVND (reference sequence). V was trimmed by 4 bases and J by 7 bases, leaving 14 bases between them. The CDR3 DNA sequence: TGTGCCAGTAGTACGGATCCCGCGAGGGAGCAGTACTTC. Protein product: CASSTDPAREQYF.

V gene TRBV11-2 combines with J gene TRBJ2-5; 8 nucleotides match TRBD2. V lost 5 bases, J lost 2 bases, and 7 bases stayed unmatched. The CDR3 sequence is 15 residues long. Germline V gene lookup returns CDR1 SGHAT and CDR2 FQNNGV. CDR3 sequence reads: CASSPGGAWQETQYF. CDR3 bases: TGTGCCAGCAGCCCCGGGGGGGCTTGGCAAGAGACCCAGTACTTC.

This clone was observed a single time. The rearrangement links TRBV11-1 to TRBJ1-4, with D uncertain. CDR1 is SGHAT and CDR2 is FQDESV in the germline V gene (reference sequence). V was trimmed by 4 bases and J by 0 bases, leaving 6 bases between them. The CDR3 runs to 14 residues. The DNA of the CDR3 is TGTGCCAGCAGCTCCCTTGCAACTAATGAAAAACTGTTTTTT. Its translation is CASSSLATNEKLFF.

The rearrangement joins TRBV28 to TRBJ1-1; weak D call: TRBD1 (5 bases). Per germline, CDR1 MDHEN and CDR2 SYDVKM. CDR3 length equals 14 residues. V was pared by 1 base and J by 1 base, with 7 bases between. DNA of the CDR3: TGTGCCAGCAGTTTATCGGGGGGGAACACTGAAGCTTTCTTT. Its protein is CASSLSGGNTEAFF.

CDR3 in amino acids: CASRAGNSPLHF. In DNA form, the CDR3 reads TGTGCCAGCAGAGCCGGGAATTCACCCCTCCACTTT. V gene TRBV7-9 combines with J gene TRBJ1-6; D not resolved. Trimming left V 6 bases short and J 7 bases short, with 7 bases between. This CDR3 region has 12 residues. Germline-derived CDR1 and CDR2 are SEHNR and FQNEAQ (reference sequence). The full variable domain, with the rest looked up from reference TRBV7-9 and TRBJ1-6, is DTGVSQNPRHKITKRGQNVTFRCDPISEHNRLYWYRQTLGQGPEFLTYFQNEAQLEKSRLLSDRFSAERPKGSFSTLEIQRTEQGDSAMYLCASRAGNSPLHFGNGTRLTVT.

This clone was observed a single time. The gene calls are TRBV7-2 and TRBJ2-1; TRBD2 agrees at 9 bases. V lost 4 bases, J lost 10 bases, and 14 bases stayed unmatched. CDR1 is SGHTA and CDR2 is FQGNSA in the germline V gene. CDR3 size: 16 residues. The CDR3 bases are TGTGCCAGCAGCTCCGGAGGGGTAGCGGGGGCCCCCGAGCAGTTCTTC. Its protein product is CASSSGGVAGAPEQFF.